Presented here are 10 T cell receptor beta chains from one specimen sequenced in a study of cytomegalovirus exposure and HLA in healthy donors. PCR amplification relied on 60 Vbeta primers (plus 13 Jbeta primers). Only in-frame clones appear in the TCRdb table, and some are missing; sequencing was by immunoSEQ multiplex PCR. The sample yields about 76,000 clones, around 66% seen once. The source material was PBMCs. Every receptor here comes from a man aged 55 to 70 in good health and CMV-seropositive.

This clone appeared a single time. The V and J genes are TRBV2 and TRBJ2-5; D unclear. The end of the DNA fits TRBJ2-7 better, so the J call may be wrong. CDR1 and CDR2 (germline): SNHLY, FYNNEI. The CDR3 spans 12 residues. The CDR3 region has the DNA TGTGCCAGCAGTGGACAAAGCTACGAGCAGTACTTC. This sequence encodes CASSGQSYEQYF.

The genes are TRBV7-8 and TRBJ2-7; possibly TRBD2 for D (6 bases). Germline V lookup: CDR1 SGHVS, CDR2 FQNEAQ. The V end was cut by 5 bases, the J end by 5 bases, with 10 bases between. This CDR3 spans 12 amino acids. CDR3 sequence reads: CASSPVADEQYF. The CDR3 region has the DNA TGTGCCAGCAGCCCAGTAGCGGACGAGCAGTACTTC. The full variable domain, with the rest looked up from reference TRBV7-8 and TRBJ2-7, is GAGVSQSPRYKVAKRGQDVALRCDPISGHVSLFWYQQALGQGPEFLTYFQNEAQLDKSGLPSDRFFAERPEGSVSTLKIQRTQQEDSAVYLCASSPVADEQYFGPGTRLTVT.

The chain has TRBV7-9 and TRBJ2-7; a possible D gene is TRBD2 (6 bases). V lost 4 bases and J 5 bases, leaving 15 bases between the germline ends. The CDR3 is 14 residues long. The germline V gene encodes CDR1 SEHNR and CDR2 FQNEAQ (reference sequence). Here the CDR3 DNA reads TGTGCCAGCAGCTCCCCAATCCCGGGGGACGAGCAGTACTTC. Translation: CASSSPIPGDEQYF.

Of note for this clone: Within the sample, other DNA sequences also encode this same CDR3. The V call is TRBV9, the J call TRBJ2-1, with 13 bases aligning to TRBD2. CDR3 length: 15 residues. The germline CDR1 and CDR2 sequences are SGDLS and YYNGEE. With V trimmed by 0 bases and J by 7 bases, 1 base remained unmatched. CDR3 sequence reads: CASSVGTSGSNEQFF. CDR3 coding DNA: TGTGCCAGCAGCGTAGGGACTAGCGGGAGTAATGAGCAGTTCTTC. Full variable domain (missing parts from reference TRBV9 and TRBJ2-1): DSGVTQTPKHLITATGQRVTLRCSPRSGDLSVYWYQQSLDQGLQFLIQYYNGEERAKGNILERFSAQQFPDLHSELNLSSLELGDSALYFCASSVGTSGSNEQFFGPGTRLTVL.

The table lists this clone with a count of one. This chain joins TRBV9 and TRBJ2-1; 8 nucleotides align to TRBD1. Germline V lookup: CDR1 SGDLS, CDR2 YYNGEE. The CDR3 is made up of 13 amino acids. V was clipped by 3 bases and J by 9 bases; unmatched bases: 5. DNA for the CDR3: TGTGCCAGCAGCGCTGACGGGACAGGTGAGCAGTTCTTC. This sequence encodes CASSADGTGEQFF.

This clone was seen only a few times. The genes are TRBV29-1 and TRBJ1-1; no reliable D call. CDR1 and CDR2 (germline): SQVTM, ANQGSEA. The CDR3 has 12 amino acids. The germline V and J ends were trimmed by 4 bases and 6 bases, with 12 bases remaining between them. The CDR3 DNA follows: TGCAGCGTTGGGGTTAGCGGGGCTGAAGCTTTCTTT. It encodes CSVGVSGAEAFF.

Concerning this clone itself: Additional DNA sequences in this sample encode the identical CDR3. The chain uses TRBV7-2 and TRBJ1-5, with D unresolved. Germline V gene lookup returns CDR1 SGHTA and CDR2 FQGNSA. V was pared by 3 bases and J by 5 bases, with 8 bases between. The CDR3 has 13 amino acids. In DNA, the CDR3 is TGTGCCAGCAGCTTGTGGAGGGATCAGCCCCAGCATTTT. Residues: CASSLWRDQPQHF.

This clone appeared a few times. The V call is TRBV4-3, the J call TRBJ2-5, with no clear D. The CDR3 is 13 amino acids. Germline lookup yields CDR1 LGHNA and CDR2 YSLEER. Trimming shortened V by 1 base and J by 2 bases, and 5 bases separated the two germline ends. CDR3 region: CASSQGLQETQYF. The CDR3 DNA is TGCGCCAGCAGCCAAGGACTTCAAGAGACCCAGTACTTC.

This clone is a singleton in its sample. This chain uses TRBV7-9 with TRBJ1-2, with TRBD1 matching 9 bases. The CDR3 sequence is 15 residues long. Germline V gene data show CDR1 as SEHNR and CDR2 as FQNEAQ (reference sequence). The J segment lost 2 bases and the V segment lost 0 bases, leaving 1 base of the junction unmatched. The CDR3 DNA is TGTGCCAGCAGCTTAGCCGGGACAGGGAACTATGGCTACACCTTC. Amino acid sequence: CASSLAGTGNYGYTF.

V is TRBV5-1 and J is TRBJ2-5; possibly TRBD1 for D (5 bases). V was clipped by 0 bases and J by 1 base, with 7 bases between them. This CDR3 has 14 residues. Germline CDR1 and CDR2: SGHRS and YFSETQ. This CDR3 is CASSLVQAQETQYF. DNA of the CDR3: TGCGCCAGCAGCTTGGTACAGGCCCAAGAGACCCAGTACTTC.